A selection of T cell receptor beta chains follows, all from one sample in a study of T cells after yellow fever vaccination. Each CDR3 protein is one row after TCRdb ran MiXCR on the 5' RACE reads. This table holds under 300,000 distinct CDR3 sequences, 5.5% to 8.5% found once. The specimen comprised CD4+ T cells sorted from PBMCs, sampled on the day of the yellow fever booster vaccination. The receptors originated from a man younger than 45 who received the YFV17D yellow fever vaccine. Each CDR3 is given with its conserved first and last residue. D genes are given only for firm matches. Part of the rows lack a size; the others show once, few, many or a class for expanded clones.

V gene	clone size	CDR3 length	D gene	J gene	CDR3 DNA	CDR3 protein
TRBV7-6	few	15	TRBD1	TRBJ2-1	TGTGCCAGCAGCCGAATACAGGGGGCAGGCAATGAGCAGTTCTTC	CASSRIQGAGNEQFF
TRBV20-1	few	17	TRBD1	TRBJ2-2	TGCAGTGCTAGAGGCCATACAGGGGGCGCGAACACCGGGGAGCTGTTTTTT	CSARGHTGGANTGELFF
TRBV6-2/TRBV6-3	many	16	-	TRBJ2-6	TGTGCCAGCAAAAGTGTGGCTGTATATGGGGCCAACGTCCTGACTTTC	CASKSVAVYGANVLTF
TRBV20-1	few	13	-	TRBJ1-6	TGCAGTGCTAACCGGGCATATAATTCACCCCTCCACTTT	CSANRAYNSPLHF
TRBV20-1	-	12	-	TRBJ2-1	TGCAGTGGAGCTATGGGGGAAGATGAGCAGTTCTTC	CSGAMGEDEQFF
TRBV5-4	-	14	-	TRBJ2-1	TGTGCCAGCACCCTACCGGGGGGCCTGCATGAGCAGTTCTTC	CASTLPGGLHEQFF
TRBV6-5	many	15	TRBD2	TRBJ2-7	TGTGCCAGCACGCCAGCGAGCGGGAGGGCCAATGAGCAGTACTTC	CASTPASGRANEQYF
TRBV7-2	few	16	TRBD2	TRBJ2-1	TGTGCCAGCAGCGATAGCGGGCACAGCTCCTACAATGAGCAGTTCTTC	CASSDSGHSSYNEQFF
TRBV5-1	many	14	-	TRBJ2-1	TGCGCCAGCAGCCTTGGAGGAGGGTACAATGAGCAGTTCTTC	CASSLGGGYNEQFF
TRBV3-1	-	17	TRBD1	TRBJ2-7	TGTGCCAGCAGCCAGTCAACCGGGACAGGGATGTCCTACGAGCAGTACTTC	CASSQSTGTGMSYEQYF
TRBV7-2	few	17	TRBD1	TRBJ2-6	TGTGCCAGCAGCTTAACCGGGACAGGAACTGGGGCCAACGTCCTGACTTTC	CASSLTGTGTGANVLTF
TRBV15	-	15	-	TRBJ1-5	TGTGCCACCAGTGGGCGGGGGGCAAACAATCAGCCCCAGCATTTT	CATSGRGANNQPQHF
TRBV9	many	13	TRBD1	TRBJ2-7	TGTGCCAGCTCAGGACAGGGGGCATTCGAGCAGTACTTC	CASSGQGAFEQYF
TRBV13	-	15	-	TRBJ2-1	TGTGCCAGCAGTCGAACTAGGGGGAGTCCCGATGAGCAGTTCTTC	CASSRTRGSPDEQFF
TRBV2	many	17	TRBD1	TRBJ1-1	TGTGCCAGCAGTGAAGAGGACAGGGCATATATGAACACTGAAGCTTTCTTT	CASSEEDRAYMNTEAFF
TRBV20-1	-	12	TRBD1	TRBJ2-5	TGCAGTGAACAGGGGATCGAGGAGACCCAGTACTTC	CSEQGIEETQYF
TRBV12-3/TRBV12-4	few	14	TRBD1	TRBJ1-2	TGTGCCAGCAGCCGATATCCGGGACAGGGGTACTACACCTTC	CASSRYPGQGYYTF
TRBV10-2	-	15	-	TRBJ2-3	TGCGCCAGCAACTCACCGGGACTCGCCCCAGATACGCAGTATTTT	CASNSPGLAPDTQYF
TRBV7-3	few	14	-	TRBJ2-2	TGTGCCAGCAGCTTAACAGAAGCAACCGGGGAGCTGTTTTTT	CASSLTEATGELFF
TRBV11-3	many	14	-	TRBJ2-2	TGTGCCAGCAGCTTAGCGGGAGTACCCGGGGAGCTGTTTTTT	CASSLAGVPGELFF
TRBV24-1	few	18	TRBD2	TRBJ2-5	TGTGCCACCAGTGATAACGAGGGAAGCGGGAGGAATGCAGAGACCCAGTACTTC	CATSDNEGSGRNAETQYF
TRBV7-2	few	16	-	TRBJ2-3	TGTGCCAGCAGCCCCTCGGGAGCGGTGGGCACAGATACGCAGTATTTT	CASSPSGAVGTDTQYF
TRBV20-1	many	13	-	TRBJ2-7	TGCAGTGCTAGAGGTGGGAGCTCCTACGAGCAGTACTTC	CSARGGSSYEQYF
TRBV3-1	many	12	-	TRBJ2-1	TGTGCCAGCAGCCAAGACTACCTTGGCCGGTTCTTC	CASSQDYLGRFF
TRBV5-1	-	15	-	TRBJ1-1	TGCGCCAGCAGCTTGGATGGGGGTGTTGGCACTGAAGCTTTCTTT	CASSLDGGVGTEAFF
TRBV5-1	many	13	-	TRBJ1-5	TGCGCCAGCAGTTTTGATAGCAATCAGCCCCAGCATTTT	CASSFDSNQPQHF